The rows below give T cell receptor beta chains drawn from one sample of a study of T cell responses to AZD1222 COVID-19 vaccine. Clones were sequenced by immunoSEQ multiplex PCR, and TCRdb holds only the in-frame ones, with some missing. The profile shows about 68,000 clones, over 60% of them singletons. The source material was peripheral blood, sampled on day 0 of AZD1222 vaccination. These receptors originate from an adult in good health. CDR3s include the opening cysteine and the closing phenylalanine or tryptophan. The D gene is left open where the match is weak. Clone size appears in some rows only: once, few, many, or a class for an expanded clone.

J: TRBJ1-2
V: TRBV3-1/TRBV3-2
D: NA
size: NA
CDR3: CASSNRPREVYGYTF
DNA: TGTGCCAGCAGCAATCGACCCAGGGAGGTCTATGGCTACACCTTC

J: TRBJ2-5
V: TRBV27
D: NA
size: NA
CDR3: CASSFVEKETQYF
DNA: TGTGCCAGCAGTTTCGTAGAGAAGGAGACCCAGTACTTC

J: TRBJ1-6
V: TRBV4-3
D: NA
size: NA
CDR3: CASSQDLETGGLPYNSPLHF
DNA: TGCGCCAGCAGCCAAGATCTTGAAACCGGGGGTCTTCCCTATAATTCACCCCTCCACTTT

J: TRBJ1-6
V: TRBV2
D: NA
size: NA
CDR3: CASSEGVREGSPLHF
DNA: TGTGCCAGCAGTGAAGGGGTGCGCGAGGGCTCACCCCTCCACTTT

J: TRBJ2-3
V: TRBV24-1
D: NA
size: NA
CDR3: CATSAMGGTQYF
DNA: TGTGCCACCAGCGCGATGGGGGGTACGCAGTATTTT

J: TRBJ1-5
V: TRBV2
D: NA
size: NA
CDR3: CATENGGNQPQHF
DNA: TGTGCCACCGAGAATGGGGGCAATCAGCCCCAGCATTTT

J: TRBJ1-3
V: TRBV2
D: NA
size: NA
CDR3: CASSEPAEFSLHSGNTIYF
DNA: TGTGCCAGCAGTGAACCCGCGGAGTTTAGTTTACACTCTGGAAACACCATATATTTT

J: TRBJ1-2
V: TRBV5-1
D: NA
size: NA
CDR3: CASSPSNNYGYTF
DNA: TGCGCCAGCAGCCCCTCAAATAACTATGGCTACACCTTC

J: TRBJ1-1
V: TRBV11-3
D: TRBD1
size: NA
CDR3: CASSPGQGLTEAFF
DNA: TGTGCCAGCAGCCCAGGACAGGGACTGACTGAAGCTTTCTTT

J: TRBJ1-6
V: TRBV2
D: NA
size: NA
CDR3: CASGPDYNSPLHF
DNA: TGTGCCAGCGGGCCGGACTATAATTCACCCCTCCACTTT

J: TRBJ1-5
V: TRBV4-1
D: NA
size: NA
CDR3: CASSPNLGVNQPQHF
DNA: TGCGCCAGCAGCCCAAATTTAGGGGTGAATCAGCCCCAGCATTTT

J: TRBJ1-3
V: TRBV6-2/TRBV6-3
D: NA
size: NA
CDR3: CASSYLGPGGGNTIYF
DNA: TGTGCCAGCAGTTACCTTGGGCCCGGCGGGGGAAACACCATATATTTT

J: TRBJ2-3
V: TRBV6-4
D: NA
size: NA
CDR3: CASSEGGHTDTQYF
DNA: TGTGCCAGCAGTGAGGGGGGCCACACAGATACGCAGTATTTT

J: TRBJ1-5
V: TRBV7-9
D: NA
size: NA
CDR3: CASSYYTGFDQPQHF
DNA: TGTGCCAGCAGCTACTACACAGGGTTCGATCAGCCCCAGCATTTT

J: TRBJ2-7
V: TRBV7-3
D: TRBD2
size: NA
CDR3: CASSLRSSGGTYEQYF
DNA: TGTGCCAGCAGCTTACGCTCTAGCGGGGGTACCTACGAGCAGTACTTC

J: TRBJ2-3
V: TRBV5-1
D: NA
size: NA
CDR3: CASSSSVFGTDTQYF
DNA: TGCGCCAGCAGCTCAAGCGTCTTCGGCACAGATACGCAGTATTTT

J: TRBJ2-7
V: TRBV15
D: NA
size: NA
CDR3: CATSRDRGVVYEQYF
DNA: TGTGCCACCAGCAGAGATCGTGGGGTGGTCTACGAGCAGTACTTC

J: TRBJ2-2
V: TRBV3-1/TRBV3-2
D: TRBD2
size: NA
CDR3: CASSQLAGAYTGELFF
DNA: TGTGCCAGCAGCCAACTAGCGGGGGCCTACACCGGGGAGCTGTTTTTT

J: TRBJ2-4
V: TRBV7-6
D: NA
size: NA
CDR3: CASSPTGPAKNIQYF
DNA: TGTGCCAGCAGCCCTACAGGCCCAGCCAAAAACATTCAGTACTTC

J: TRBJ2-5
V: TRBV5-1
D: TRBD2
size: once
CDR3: CASSLNPAGNQETQYF
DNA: TGCGCCAGCAGCCTCAACCCAGCGGGAAACCAAGAGACCCAGTACTTC

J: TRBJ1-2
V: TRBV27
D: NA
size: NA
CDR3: CASSLSVAYGYTF
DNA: TGTGCCAGCAGTTTAAGCGTGGCCTATGGCTACACCTTC

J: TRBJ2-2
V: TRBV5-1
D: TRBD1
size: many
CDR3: CASSLESPGQGYGELFF
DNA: TGCGCCAGCAGCTTGGAATCACCGGGACAGGGGTACGGGGAGCTGTTTTTT

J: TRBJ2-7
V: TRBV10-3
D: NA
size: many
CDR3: CATHGGGAAYEQYF
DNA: TGTGCCACACATGGTGGGGGAGCAGCCTACGAGCAGTACTTC

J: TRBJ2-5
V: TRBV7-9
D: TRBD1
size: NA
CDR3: CASSHSRQGPGTQYF
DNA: TGTGCCAGCAGCCACAGTAGACAGGGGCCAGGGACCCAGTACTTC

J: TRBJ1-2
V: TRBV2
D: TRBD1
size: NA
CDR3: CASRVDREGNYGYTF
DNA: TGTGCCAGCAGAGTTGACAGGGAAGGGAACTATGGCTACACCTTC

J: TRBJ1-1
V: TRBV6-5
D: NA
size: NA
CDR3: CASSYSGIAFF
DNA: TGTGCCAGCAGTTATTCTGGTATAGCTTTCTTT

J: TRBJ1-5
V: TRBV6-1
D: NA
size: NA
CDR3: CASSEQASNQPQHF
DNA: TGTGCCAGCAGTGAACAGGCCAGCAATCAGCCCCAGCATTTT

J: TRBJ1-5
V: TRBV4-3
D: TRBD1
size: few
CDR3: CASSQDHRGRQPQHF
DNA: TGCGCCAGCAGCCAAGATCACAGGGGAAGGCAGCCCCAGCATTTT

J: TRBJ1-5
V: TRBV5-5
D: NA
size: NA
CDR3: CASSVGGAGRNQPQHF
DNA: TGTGCCAGCAGCGTGGGAGGGGCAGGTCGCAATCAGCCCCAGCATTTT

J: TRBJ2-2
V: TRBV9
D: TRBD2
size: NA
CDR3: CASSPGRGAVGELFF
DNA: TGTGCCAGCAGCCCGGGGCGGGGGGCGGTCGGGGAGCTGTTTTTT

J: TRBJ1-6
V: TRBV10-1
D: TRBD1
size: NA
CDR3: CASSAAGGNSPLHF
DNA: TGCGCCAGCAGTGCGGCAGGGGGGAATTCACCCCTCCACTTT

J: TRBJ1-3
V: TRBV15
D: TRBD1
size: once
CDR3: CATSGRQGSGNTIYF
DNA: TGTGCCACCAGCGGACGACAGGGATCAGGAAACACCATATATTTT

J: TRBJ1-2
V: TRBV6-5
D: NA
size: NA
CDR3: CASSPVAGANYGYTF
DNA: TGTGCCAGCAGTCCCGTGGCGGGAGCTAACTATGGCTACACCTTC

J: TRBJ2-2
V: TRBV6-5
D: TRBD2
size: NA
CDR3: CASSYGTSGTGELFF
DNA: TGTGCCAGCAGCTACGGGACTAGCGGCACCGGGGAGCTGTTTTTT

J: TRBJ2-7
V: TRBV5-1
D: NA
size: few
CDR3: CASNEPGAYEQYF
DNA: TGCGCCAGCAACGAACCTGGAGCGTACGAGCAGTACTTC

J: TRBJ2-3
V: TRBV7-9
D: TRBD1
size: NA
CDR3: CASSRDRGRDTQYF
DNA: TGTGCCAGCAGCCGGGACAGGGGGCGGGATACGCAGTATTTT

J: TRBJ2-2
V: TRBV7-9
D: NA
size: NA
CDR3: CASSLVEGNTGELFF
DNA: TGTGCCAGCAGCTTAGTAGAGGGAAACACCGGGGAGCTGTTTTTT

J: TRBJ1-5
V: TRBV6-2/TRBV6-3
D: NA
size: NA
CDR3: CASSPRFGGPNQPQHF
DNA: TGTGCCAGCAGTCCACGTTTCGGGGGTCCTAATCAGCCCCAGCATTTT

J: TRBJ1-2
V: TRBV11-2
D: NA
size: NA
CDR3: CASSAIQGWDGYTF
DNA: TGTGCCAGCAGTGCTATTCAGGGGTGGGATGGCTACACCTTC

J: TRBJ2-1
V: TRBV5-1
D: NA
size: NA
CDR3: CASSYRGPNNEQFF
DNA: TGCGCCAGCAGTTATAGGGGACCTAACAATGAGCAGTTCTTC

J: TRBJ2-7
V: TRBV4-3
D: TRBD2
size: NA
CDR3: CASSQTLSGTWEQYF
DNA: TGCGCCAGCAGCCAAACCCTTAGCGGGACCTGGGAGCAGTACTTC

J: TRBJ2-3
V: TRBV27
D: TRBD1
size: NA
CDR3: CASSLRTVTGGMDTQYF
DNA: TGTGCCAGCAGTTTACGGACAGTCACAGGGGGAATGGATACGCAGTATTTT

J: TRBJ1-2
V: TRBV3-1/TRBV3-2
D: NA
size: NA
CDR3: CATSPDGYGYTF
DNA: TGTGCCACCTCACCGGACGGCTATGGCTACACCTTC

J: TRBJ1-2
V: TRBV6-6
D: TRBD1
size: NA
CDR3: CASNRPGTGTQGYTF
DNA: TGTGCCAGCAATAGACCCGGGACAGGGACACAGGGCTACACCTTC

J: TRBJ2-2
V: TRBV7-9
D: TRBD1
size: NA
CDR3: CASSLLFDGGQGRTGELFF
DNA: TGTGCCAGCAGCTTACTTTTCGACGGGGGACAGGGTCGGACCGGGGAGCTGTTTTTT

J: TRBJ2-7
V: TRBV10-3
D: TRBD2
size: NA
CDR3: CAISGTSGGNEQYF
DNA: TGTGCCATCAGCGGGACTAGCGGGGGGAACGAGCAGTACTTC

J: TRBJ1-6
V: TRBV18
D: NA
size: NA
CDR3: CASSPSGVRNRFGNSPLHF
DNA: TGTGCCAGCTCACCATCGGGGGTCCGAAACAGGTTTGGGAATTCACCCCTCCACTTT

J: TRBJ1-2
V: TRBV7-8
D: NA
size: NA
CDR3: CASSLGWIYTF
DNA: TGTGCCAGCAGCTTGGGGTGGATTTACACCTTC

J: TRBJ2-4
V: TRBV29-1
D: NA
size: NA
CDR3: CSVRTELAKNIQYF
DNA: TGCAGCGTCAGGACAGAACTAGCCAAAAACATTCAGTACTTC

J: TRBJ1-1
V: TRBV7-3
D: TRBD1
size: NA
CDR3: CASSSQGDTEAFF
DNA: TGTGCCAGCAGCTCCCAGGGGGACACTGAAGCTTTCTTT